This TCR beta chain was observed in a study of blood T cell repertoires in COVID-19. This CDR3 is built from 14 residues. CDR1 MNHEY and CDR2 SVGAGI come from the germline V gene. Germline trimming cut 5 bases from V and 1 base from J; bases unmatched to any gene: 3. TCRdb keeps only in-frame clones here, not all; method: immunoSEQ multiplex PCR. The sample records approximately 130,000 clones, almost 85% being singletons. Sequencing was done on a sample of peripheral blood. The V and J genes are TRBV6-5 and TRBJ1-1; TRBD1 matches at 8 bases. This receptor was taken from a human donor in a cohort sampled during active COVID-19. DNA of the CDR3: TGTGCCAGCAGTCCGACAGGGGCGAACACTGAAGCTTTCTTT. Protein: CASSPTGANTEAFF.